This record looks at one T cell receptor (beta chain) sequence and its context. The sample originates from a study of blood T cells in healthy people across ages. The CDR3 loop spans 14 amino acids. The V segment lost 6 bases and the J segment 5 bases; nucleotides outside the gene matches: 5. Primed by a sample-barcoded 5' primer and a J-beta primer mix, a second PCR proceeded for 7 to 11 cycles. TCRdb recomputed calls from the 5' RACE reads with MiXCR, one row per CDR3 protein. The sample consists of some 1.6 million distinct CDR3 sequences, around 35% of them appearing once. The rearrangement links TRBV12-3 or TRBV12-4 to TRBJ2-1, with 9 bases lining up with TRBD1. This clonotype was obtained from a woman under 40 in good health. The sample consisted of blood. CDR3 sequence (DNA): TGTGCCAGCAGCGGACAGGGGACCCACAATGAGCAGTTCTTC. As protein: CASSGQGTHNEQFF.